This T cell receptor beta chain came from a study of blood T cell repertoires in COVID-19. The overall study: Acute and convalescent COVID-19 specimens originated in the United States, Italy and Spain. T cells, B-cell-depleted T cells, or PBMCs supplied cDNA or gDNA.

V lost 4 bases, J lost 0 bases, and 9 bases lay in between. From germline, CDR1 is SNHLY and CDR2 FYNNEI. The CDR3 extends over 14 amino acids. Original methodology: By means of reference gene primer amplification, nucleated cell counts were estimated. Assay used: immunoSEQ multiplex PCR; TCRdb lists only in-frame clones, some missing. V, J and clone size derive from that table, while D and trimming were established from the DNA sequence. The sample shows around 30,000 clones, approximately 71% of them seen only once. This clone was counted a single time. The clonotype comes from a human donor in a cohort sampled during active COVID-19. V gene TRBV2 combines with J gene TRBJ1-1; no reliable D call. The specimen sequenced was peripheral blood. CDR3 sequence reads: CASSADGVNTEAFF. DNA of the CDR3: TGTGCCAGCAGTGCGGACGGGGTGAACACTGAAGCTTTCTTT.